The sequence of this T cell receptor (beta chain) was determined in a study of regulatory T cells in long-lasting Graves disease listed by TCRdb under 2021. Concerning the study at large: Newly diagnosed Graves' disease patients had taken antithyroid drugs for less than 3 months. This study used TCR sequencing and RNA sequencing of peripheral blood to compare persistent Graves' disease patients against newly diagnosed Graves' disease patients. The study was registered as a clinical trial and conducted in China. TCR sequencing covered some 13 persistent and 20 newly diagnosed Graves' disease patients, around 33 samples in total.

This clonotype was observed at least ten times. Its antigen target is currently unknown. Within one base of it there is no much larger clone, and no base qualities were kept. The study at large found these results: Persistent patients shared more public clonotypes among themselves (around 3,000) than newly diagnosed patients did (roughly 910). The small sample size was acknowledged by the authors as a limitation that may reduce accuracy. Compared with newly diagnosed patients, patients with persistent Graves' disease had lower TCR Shannon entropy and fewer highly expanded clones, which suggests clonal expansion. The study examined only peripheral blood because the primary lesion, thyroid tissue, could not be accessed. Only the TCR beta chain was sequenced and analyzed. TRBV28, TRBJ1-2 and TRBJ2-5 were preferentially used in persistent disease, while TRBV20-1 and TRBJ2-1 were favored in newly diagnosed disease.

V is reduced by 5 bases and J by 0 bases, leaving a spacing of 15 bases between them. CDR1 SGHVS and CDR2 FQNEAQ are derived from the germline V gene. Counted from cysteine to phenylalanine, this CDR3 has 16 amino acids. The CDR3 DNA has 48 bases and is translated from base 1. The method was multiplex PCR. Data came from an Illumina HiSeq 4000. TCR beta libraries were built with iRepertoire HTBI primers and Arm-PCR amplification of CDR3 regions. Before sequencing, the PCR products underwent gel purification. The authors processed their data as follows. A total of 60 to 80 TRBV and 14 TRBJ segments were identified across samples and were used for gene usage analysis of CDR3 amino acid clonotypes. COPE and FqMerger were used to merge the filtered high-quality paired reads into contigs. BLAST was used to align contigs to IMGT TRBV, TRBD and TRBJ reference genes, with CDR3 defined following IMGT. Any clonotype with a frequency above 0.1% was counted as a highly expanded clone. Shannon entropy served as the measure of repertoire diversity, while the Gini coefficient captured V-J evenness. A clonotype was considered public if more than one individual shared it. Through fastp at Q25 and MiXCR, TCRdb rebuilt clones from the public reads, retaining in-frame beta chains. When rows share a CDR3 protein, they turn into one entry using the most common DNA and genes. None of the V and J calls come from the authors' own analysis; TCRdb made them. The sample yields 400,000 to 500,000 distinct CDR3 sequences; 14% were counted once. 17% of the sample is in the top ten clones.

The time point label, read with the paper, signifies: newly diagnosed GD, antithyroid drugs for less than 3 months. RNA was extracted from PBMCs in TRIzol for both TCR sequencing and RNA sequencing. The diagnosis of Graves' disease followed American Thyroid Association guidelines. Recruitment of patients was carried out at an endocrinology department in Xi'an, China. From each patient, about 8.9 milliliters of peripheral blood was collected into an EDTA anticoagulant tube. Ficoll Paque Plus density gradient separation was used to isolate PBMCs, and no additional T cell sorting was done. An Agilent 2100 Bioanalyzer and agarose gel were used to check RNA quality, while a NanoDrop 2000 measured RNA concentration. This sample also belongs to another study, concerning T cells in Graves' hyperthyroidism and ophthalmopathy. In that second paper, the authors write: Stable Graves' hyperthyroidism was defined as the absence of progression to ophthalmopathy over 18 months of follow-up. Hyperthyroidism patients were newly diagnosed, with disease duration under 2 months, and aged 18 to 65 years. Any patient with an uncontrolled infection, another autoimmune disease, pregnancy or lactation was excluded. Diagnoses were based on clinical symptoms, serum thyroxine and TRAb, thyroid ultrasound and orbital computed tomography. A first-round RT-PCR of the TCR CDR3 used the HTBI primer set with the Qiagen OneStep RT-PCR kit. Most expanded thyroid clonotypes (frequency above 0.001) were also detected in blood, a finding suggesting that blood repertoires may reflect thyroid immune responses. Ophthalmopathy was separated from stable hyperthyroidism by a 13 V-J signature model, with around 90% sensitivity and 81% to 82% specificity obtained in cross-validation and 80%/75% obtained in testing. In validation, the model predicted progression to ophthalmopathy with approximately 71% sensitivity and approximately 74% specificity, a median of 6.5 months before onset. To identify distinguishing TCR V-J signatures, a discovery cohort of some 99 patients was used, comprising fewer than 45 with Graves' ophthalmopathy and some 60 with stable Graves' hyperthyroidism. Prospective prediction of ophthalmopathy was tested in an independent validation cohort consisting of 18 to 20 hyperthyroidism patients and over 15 patients who later progressed to ophthalmopathy. The 75 to 100 discovery patients were randomly divided into training and test sets at a 7:3 ratio. In addition, the study compared T-cell repertoires in thyroid tissue and in blood from roughly 6 Graves' hyperthyroidism patients. After sampling, hyperthyroidism patients received methimazole starting at 30 mg daily, and ophthalmopathy patients received high-dose intravenous methylprednisolone. Libraries were constructed in a second round of multiplex PCR, after which size selection and purification were carried out. Libraries were sequenced paired-end with 100 bp reads on an Illumina HiSeq2000. SOAPnuke was used to process the raw data, with reads discarded if the reads contained adapters or uncalled bases, had a mean Phred below 15, or lacked an exact constant-primer or identifier match. COPE v1.2.5 was used to merge high-quality paired reads, and clonotypes were defined as unique nucleotide sequences. Clonotypes were aligned to IMGT TRBV, TRBD and TRBJ reference segments using MiTCR v1.1. Analysis was restricted to V-J combinations with a frequency above 0.0001, which covered 99.2% of repertoires. A TCS score was defined as the ratio of F50 (clonal expansion) to E x V (chaos), with BLOSUM62-based TCRdist applied between CDR3 peptides within each V-J. Welch's t-statistics and random forest reduced around 550 V-J features to roughly 13, which were used in a naive Bayes classifier (R e1071). No statistical method was used to set the sample size in advance, and investigators knew the group allocation. The paper describes TCR Vbeta CDR3 sequencing of around 130 peripheral blood samples, made up of 43 ophthalmopathy patients, some 80 hyperthyroidism patients and 17 progressor patients.

The clonotype comes from a woman in her fifties or sixties with Graves disease. Donor details come from another sample of the same person, matched by shared clones. The chain is made from TRBV7-8 and TRBJ2-3; a tentative D match to TRBD2 spans 6 bases. Sequences were derived from peripheral blood mononuclear cells (PBMCs), sampled at new diagnosis, from a patient treated with antithyroid drugs. The CDR3 loop reads CASSPNSGGSTDTQYF. The base sequence is TGTGCCAGCAGCCCCAACAGCGGAGGGAGCACAGATACGCAGTATTTT.